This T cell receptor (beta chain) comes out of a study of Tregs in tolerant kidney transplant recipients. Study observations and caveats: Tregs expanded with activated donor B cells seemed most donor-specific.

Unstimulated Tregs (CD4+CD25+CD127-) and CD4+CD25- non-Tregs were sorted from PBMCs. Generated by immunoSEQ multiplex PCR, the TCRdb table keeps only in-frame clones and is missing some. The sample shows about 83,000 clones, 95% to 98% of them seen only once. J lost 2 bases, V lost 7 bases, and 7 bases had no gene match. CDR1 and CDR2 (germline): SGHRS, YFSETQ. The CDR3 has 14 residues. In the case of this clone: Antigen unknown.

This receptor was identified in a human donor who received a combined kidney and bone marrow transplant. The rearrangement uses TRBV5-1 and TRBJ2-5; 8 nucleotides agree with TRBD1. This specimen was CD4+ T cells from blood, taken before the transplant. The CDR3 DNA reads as TGCGCCAGCGGCGGGACAGGAGGACAAGAGACCCAGTACTTC. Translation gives CASGGTGGQETQYF.